This entry features one TCR beta chain sequence. This clone showed up just once. There is no known antigen for this receptor. Base qualities are not recorded, but no much larger clone differs from it by a single base. This sample is part of a study of blood T cell repertoires in COVID-19 (TCRdb year 2020). Notes on the research overall: The collaborator samples originated in the United States, Italy and Spain and spanned the acute and convalescent phases of COVID-19. The prospective study material was composed of cDNA or gDNA derived from T cells, B-cell-depleted T cells, or PBMCs. Subjects who had been exposed to COVID-19, were actively infected with it, or had recovered from it provided the deeply sampled blood TCRbeta repertoires that made up the dataset. The repertoires were released in a freely available public database intended as a resource for research on the immune response to SARS-CoV-2. Samples came from the ongoing ImmuneRACE study (first 160 participants) plus 1,254 subjects from 6 global collaborators. A de-identified subject ID, COVID-19 status, age in years and sex were almost always included in the sample metadata. HLA class I and class II types, where available, came from metadata supplied by the sample provider rather than from assay-based typing.

TCRbeta CDR3 regions were amplified from genomic DNA using the immunoSEQ Assay, a bias-controlled multiplex PCR. Turning to the authors' computational methods: The number of nucleated cells in each sample was estimated by amplification of reference gene primers within the assay. Sequence reads were collapsed and filtered to measure the absolute abundance of every unique TCRbeta CDR3 rearrangement. For each sample, productive Simpson clonality was calculated as the square root of Simpson's diversity index across productive rearrangements. Imported from immuneACCESS, the table was reduced by TCRdb to in-frame sequences with V and J called. These copies leave out some clones; in studies compared against another copy, an unresolved V gene accounts for under half, and the cause of the remainder is not known. The V and J calls and clone size are taken from that table; D and trimming were inferred from the DNA. For this sample the table gives tens of thousands of clones, of which about 85% were detected only once. About 25% of the sample belongs to the ten largest clones.

Each collaborating institution followed its own protocols to collect whole blood in K2EDTA tubes. Collaborator samples were shipped for TCRbeta analysis as frozen whole blood, isolated PBMCs, or DNA extracted from either sample type. The CDR3 contains 13 residues, cysteine and phenylalanine counted. Here the CDR3 DNA is all that survives: 39 bases in frame from base 1. The germline V gene yields MNHEY for CDR1 and SVGEGT for CDR2. The trim is 2 bases for V and 6 bases for J, with a gap of 9 bases between the germline ends. The research as a whole found: The amount of clinical and demographic metadata varied by source and participant and was provided uncurated.

This TCR was sampled from a woman aged 80 or over with active or convalescent COVID-19. Material: peripheral blood. The rearrangement combines TRBV6-2 or TRBV6-3 with TRBJ2-3; a weak D assignment points to TRBD2 (6 bases agree). The CDR3 loop reads CASSYREWDTQYF. The nucleotide sequence reads TGTGCCAGCAGTTACCGGGAGTGGGATACGCAGTATTTT.